One and the same sample provided the 21 T cell receptor beta chains below, sequenced in a study of post-analysis software for immune sequencing data. The antigens of these receptors remain unknown. Prepared TCR beta cDNA libraries contained unique molecular identifiers. Each CDR3 protein gets one entry after TCRdb re-called the PCR reads with MiXCR. The table has roughly 730,000 distinct CDR3 sequences, roughly 27% seen once. The study, taken as a whole, reports: The study found TRBV5-6, TRBV5-1 and TRBV20-1 among several TRBV segments more frequent in patients than controls.

Sequenced material: blood. These receptors all come from a girl aged 10 to 17 with multiple sclerosis.

This clonotype turned up a few times. This chain uses TRBV6-1 with TRBJ2-3; maybe TRBD2 (6 bases). The CDR3 is 17 residues long. V lost 4 bases to trimming and J lost 4 bases, with 21 bases between them. CDR1 and CDR2 (germline): MNHNS, SASEGT. The CDR3 spells CASSVRVGGDGADTQYF. CDR3 nucleotide sequence: TGTGCCAGCAGTGTTAGGGTGGGGGGAGATGGCGCAGATACGCAGTATTTT.

This clonotype was counted between two and nine times. This chain links TRBV6-5 with TRBJ1-6, with D perhaps TRBD1 (6 bases). This CDR3 spans 14 amino acids. The V gene lost 6 bases and the J gene lost 9 bases, with 15 bases spanning the gap. The germline gives CDR1 MNHEY, CDR2 SVGAGI. The CDR3 nucleotides are TGTGCCAGCAGAAACGGGGGGGGCAGTTCACCCCTCCACTTT. It encodes CASRNGGGSSPLHF.

This clonotype has more than one count but fewer than ten. The genes are TRBV20-1 and TRBJ2-2; TRBD1 matches 8 bases. The germline V gene encodes CDR1 DFQATT and CDR2 SNEGSKA (reference sequence). The junction had 9 bases not matched to a gene; V was cut back by 6 bases and J by 0 bases. The CDR3 runs 16 residues. CDR3 sequence (DNA): TGCAGTGCCAGGGGGGACAGGAGCCCGAACACCGGGGAGCTGTTTTTT. The encoded protein is CSARGDRSPNTGELFF.

This sequence joins TRBV11-2 and TRBJ2-6; D remains ambiguous. Germline V lookup: CDR1 SGHAT, CDR2 FQNNGV. V was cut by 1 base and J by 0 bases, with 10 bases left in between. This CDR3 contains 17 residues. The chain's CDR3 is CASSLATPSSGANVLTF. DNA for the CDR3: TGTGCCAGCAGCTTAGCTACCCCAAGCTCTGGGGCCAACGTCCTGACTTTC. The full variable domain, in which reference TRBV11-2 and TRBJ2-6 provide the parts outside the CDR3, is EAGVAQSPRYKIIEKRQSVAFWCNPISGHATLYWYQQILGQGPKLLIQFQNNGVVDDSQLPKDRFSAERLKGVDSTLKIQPAKLEDSAVYLCASSLATPSSGANVLTFGAGSRLTVL.

In this sample, this clonotype turned up a few times. One end of the junction does not line up with germline, which may come from a read error. The J gene is TRBJ2-4, the V gene TRBV6-5, with TRBD1 identical over 8 bases. CDR3 length: 15 residues. The germline V gene encodes CDR1 MNHEY and CDR2 SVGAGI. The CDR3 DNA is TGTGCCGGCAGTTACGGGACAGGTTCCCTAATCATTCAGTACTTC. This translates into CAGSYGTGSLIIQYF.

The chain joins TRBV10-3 to TRBJ2-5; 7 bases are a match to TRBD2. V lost 8 bases to trimming and J lost 4 bases; unmatched junction nucleotides: 10. The CDR3 totals 14 residues. CDR1 is ENHRY, CDR2 SYGVKD, per germline. The CDR3 nucleotides are TGTGCCATCGCGGGCAGCGGGGCACGAGAGACCCAGTACTTC. The encoded protein is CAIAGSGARETQYF.

V and J are TRBV5-1 and TRBJ2-7; 10 positions agree with TRBD2. V was clipped by 0 bases and J by 9 bases; unmatched bases: 12. The CDR3 length is 16 residues. CDR1 is SGHRS, CDR2 YFSETQ, per germline. CDR3 in amino acids: CASSLARLAGGVGQYF. CDR3 nucleotide sequence: TGCGCCAGCAGCTTGGCCCGACTAGCGGGCGGAGTGGGGCAGTACTTC.

This clonotype has more than one count but fewer than ten. This chain uses TRBV16 with TRBJ1-4; no definite D call. The V end lost 4 bases, the J end lost 7 bases, and 16 bases lay between the germline ends. Germline loops: CDR1 KGHSY, CDR2 FQNENV. The CDR3 runs 15 residues. The chain's CDR3 is CASSPQVLGLEKLFF. The DNA of the CDR3 is TGTGCCAGCAGCCCCCAGGTCCTAGGGCTTGAAAAACTGTTTTTT.

As regards this clonotype: A much larger clone differs from this one at a single base, so this may be a read error. The V gene is TRBV20-1, the J gene TRBJ2-3; D is possibly TRBD2 (5 bases). Germline CDR1 and CDR2: DFQATT and SNEGSKA (reference sequence). Trimming cost V 5 bases and J 1 base, with 10 bases left between them. The CDR3 runs to 13 residues. Written as DNA, the CDR3 is TGCAGTGCTGCGGCTAGCCGCACAGATACGCAGTATTTT. This translates into CSAAASRTDTQYF.

The chain uses TRBV15 and TRBJ1-2, with TRBD1 identical over 8 bases. Per germline, CDR1 LNHNV and CDR2 YYDKDF (reference sequence). The CDR3 runs 14 residues. V shed 2 bases and J 4 bases; nucleotides not matched to a gene: 3. In DNA form, the CDR3 reads TGTGCCACCAGCAGACCCGGACAGGGCTATGGCTACACCTTC. Protein: CATSRPGQGYGYTF.

This clonotype has only a few counts. The chain joins TRBV2 to TRBJ2-7; possible D gene TRBD1, 6 bases. CDR1 is SNHLY, CDR2 FYNNEI, per germline. The CDR3 sequence is 15 residues long. The ends were cut back, 1 base at V and 2 bases at J, with 12 bases in the middle. This CDR3 is CASSEERTVTYEQYF. The CDR3 bases are TGTGCCAGCAGTGAAGAGAGGACAGTCACCTACGAGCAGTACTTC.

V gene TRBV3-1 combines with J gene TRBJ2-5; 7 bases are a match to TRBD2. The CDR3 length is 17 residues. CDR1 LGHDT and CDR2 YNNKEL come from the germline V gene (reference sequence). With V trimmed by 0 bases and J by 5 bases, 12 bases remained unmatched. CDR3: CASSQDGGLDPGETQYF. CDR3 DNA sequence: TGTGCCAGCAGCCAAGATGGTGGACTAGACCCCGGGGAGACCCAGTACTTC.

This clonotype came up a few times. The chain employs TRBV15 and TRBJ1-2; 7 nucleotides line up with TRBD1. Per the germline V gene, CDR1 is LNHNV and CDR2 is YYDKDF (reference sequence). The CDR3 runs to 15 residues. Trimming cost V 0 bases and J 6 bases; bases outside gene matches: 7. The CDR3 nucleotides are TGTGCCACCAGCAGAGATTCCAGCAGGGGGGATGGCTACACCTTC. Translating gives CATSRDSSRGDGYTF.

The V call is TRBV12-3 or TRBV12-4, the J call TRBJ2-3, with 15 bases identical to TRBD2. The V and J ends lost 5 bases and 1 base, in that order; junction bases with no gene match: 7. The CDR3 consists of 18 residues. CDR3 coding DNA: TGTGCCAGCAGTCCTTGGACTAGCGGGGGGGCGGGCACAGATACGCAGTATTTT. Encoded protein: CASSPWTSGGAGTDTQYF.

A note on this clonotype: A junction end diverges from the germline sequence, so it may reflect a read error. J is TRBJ2-3 and V is TRBV7-8, with 7 nucleotides matching TRBD2. Germline V lookup: CDR1 SGHVS, CDR2 FQNEAQ. CDR3 length: 19 residues. The CDR3 here is CASSLVARSSGESIDTQYF. The CDR3 region has the DNA TGTGCCAGCAGCTTAGTGGCCAGGAGCAGCGGGGAGAGCATAGATACGCAGTATTTT.

The table lists this clonotype with a few counts. The CDR3 DNA reads as TGTGCCAGCAGTTTATTAGAGCGGGGGGGGGCTTCGGATACGCAGTATTTT. Translated, it gives CASSLLERGGASDTQYF. This chain connects TRBV28 to TRBJ2-3; TRBD2 matches 10 bases. V shed 1 base, J shed 6 bases, and the junction held 10 bases outside the gene matches. The CDR3 has 17 residues. CDR1 is MDHEN and CDR2 is SYDVKM in the germline V gene.

The rearrangement uses TRBV6-6 and TRBJ2-3; the D gene is possibly TRBD1 (6 bases). The ends were cut back, 0 bases at V and 7 bases at J, with 11 bases in the middle. The CDR3 runs to 14 residues. CDR1 MNHNY and CDR2 SVGAGI come from the germline V gene (reference sequence). CDR3 DNA: TGTGCCAGCAGTTACTCGCCGGACAGAAATACGCAGTATTTT. This encodes CASSYSPDRNTQYF.

The V call is TRBV2, the J call TRBJ1-4; D not certain. The CDR3 sequence is 15 residues long. CDR1 SNHLY and CDR2 FYNNEI come from the germline V gene. Between the trimmed V and J ends, which lost 7 bases and 0 bases, there was a span of 12 bases. In DNA form, the CDR3 reads TGTGCCAGCAAAACAGCGAGAGCAACTAATGAAAAACTGTTTTTT. It is translated as CASKTARATNEKLFF. The full variable domain, in which reference TRBV2 and TRBJ1-4 provide the parts outside the CDR3, is EPEVTQTPSHQVTQMGQEVILRCVPISNHLYFYWYRQILGQKVEFLVSFYNNEISEKSEIFDDQFSVERPDGSNFTLKIRSTKLEDSAMYFCASKTARATNEKLFFGSGTQLSVL.

The chain combines TRBV12-3 or TRBV12-4 with TRBJ2-3; D is possibly TRBD2 (5 bases). V shed 6 bases and J shed 1 base, with 23 bases lying between them. This CDR3 contains 18 residues. This CDR3 is CASSTSRGQMVGTDTQYF. The CDR3 region has the DNA TGTGCCAGCAGCACCTCCCGCGGGCAGATGGTGGGCACAGATACGCAGTATTTT.

On this clonotype itself: A read error may be the cause here, since a much bigger clone is one base away. The chain links TRBV28 to TRBJ1-5; D is unclear. The CDR3 length is 11 residues. Trimming removed 4 bases at V and 6 bases at J, with 4 bases between. Per germline, CDR1 MDHEN and CDR2 SYDVKM. This chain's CDR3 is CASSWGQPQHF. CDR3 sequence (DNA): TGTGCCAGCAGTTGGGGTCAGCCCCAGCATTTT. Looking up the rest from reference TRBV28 and TRBJ1-5 gives the full variable domain: DVKVTQSSRYLVKRTGEKVFLECVQDMDHENMFWYRQDPGLGLRLIYFSYDVKMKEKGDIPEGYSVSREKKERFSLILESASTNQTSMYLCASSWGQPQHFGDGTRLSIL.

There are a few counts of this clonotype. The J gene is TRBJ1-6, the V gene TRBV3-1; D not certain. This CDR3 has 16 residues. V shed 3 bases and J shed 7 bases, with 16 bases lying between them. Germline assignment: CDR1 LGHDT and CDR2 YNNKEL (reference sequence). The CDR3 DNA follows: TGTGCCAGCAGCCATAGCGGGGAAGGAAGGAATTCACCCCTCCACTTT. Its translation is CASSHSGEGRNSPLHF.